Below, 30 T cell receptor beta chains from the same sample are listed, as sequenced in a study of blood T cell repertoires in COVID-19. TCRdb's copy holds only in-frame clones and misses some; the assay was immunoSEQ multiplex PCR. This repertoire shows about 430,000 clones, roughly 84% found once; its top ten account for about 1.4%. The source material was PBMCs or T cells enriched from blood (not recorded which). These receptors were taken from a woman in her late teens or twenties who had been exposed to COVID-19.

The CDR3 coding sequence is TGTGCCACCAGCCAAACAGGGCTCGGAATGCAGCCCCAGCATTTT. Its translation: CATSQTGLGMQPQHF. The chain recombines TRBV24-1 with TRBJ1-5; a weak D match, TRBD1 (6 bases). Between the trimmed V and J ends, which lost 7 bases and 7 bases, there was a span of 19 bases. This CDR3 is 15 amino acids long. Looked up from germline, CDR1 is KGHDR and CDR2 is SFDVKD.

This chain joins TRBV29-1 and TRBJ2-5; the D gene is possibly TRBD2 (7 bases). The CDR3 totals 15 residues. V was trimmed by 7 bases and J by 1 base, leaving 19 bases between them. Germline CDR1 SQVTM, CDR2 ANQGSEA. The CDR3 spells CSAPWWGGPQETQYF. The CDR3 region has the DNA TGCAGCGCGCCCTGGTGGGGGGGGCCCCAAGAGACCCAGTACTTC. Using reference TRBV29-1 and TRBJ2-5 for the parts outside the CDR3, the full variable domain is SAVISQKPSRDICQRGTSLTIQCQVDSQVTMMFWYRQQPGQSLTLIATANQGSEATYESGFVIDKFPISRPNLTFSTLTVSNMSPEDSSIYLCSAPWWGGPQETQYFGPGTRLLVL.

The rearrangement uses TRBV28 and TRBJ1-5; D might be TRBD1 (5 bases). The V gene's germline CDR1 is MDHEN and CDR2 SYDVKM. Trimming took 3 bases from V and 7 from J, leaving 16 bases between them. CDR3 size: 15 residues. The CDR3 spells CASSFVGGGEQPQHF. CDR3 sequence (DNA): TGTGCCAGCAGTTTTGTGGGGGGTGGGGAGCAGCCCCAGCATTTT.

V is TRBV27 and J is TRBJ2-2; possibly TRBD2 for D (7 bases). The CDR3 is 14 amino acids. CDR1 is MNHEY and CDR2 is SMNVEV in the germline V gene (reference sequence). Trimming pared 5 bases from V and 5 bases from J, leaving 12 bases between. CDR3 nucleotide sequence: TGTGCCAGCAGTGGGGGGGCGCAGACCGGGGAGCTGTTTTTT. Translated: CASSGGAQTGELFF.

The chain is built from TRBV7-2 and TRBJ2-1; 15 positions agree with TRBD2. Trimming cost V 1 base and J 6 bases; bases outside gene matches: 10. The CDR3 contains 19 residues. Germline loops: CDR1 SGHTA, CDR2 FQGNSA. The CDR3 sequence: CASSLGGLAGGPSINEQFF. CDR3 nucleotide sequence: TGTGCCAGCAGCTTAGGTGGACTAGCGGGGGGGCCATCGATCAATGAGCAGTTCTTC. The full variable domain, its missing parts supplied by reference TRBV7-2 and TRBJ2-1, is GAGVSQSPSNKVTEKGKDVELRCDPISGHTALYWYRQSLGQGLEFLIYFQGNSAPDKSGLPSDRFSAERTGGSVSTLTIQRTQQEDSAVYLCASSLGGLAGGPSINEQFFGPGTRLTVL.

V is TRBV29-1 and J is TRBJ2-3; possible D gene TRBD1, 6 bases. This CDR3 spans 15 amino acids. Trimming took off 4 bases at V and 2 bases at J, with 16 bases between the two ends. The germline gives CDR1 SQVTM, CDR2 ANQGSEA. CDR3 bases: TGCAGCGTTGGACGACAGGTCTGGTACACAGATACGCAGTATTTT. Its protein is CSVGRQVWYTDTQYF.

This chain connects TRBV2 to TRBJ1-2, with D perhaps matching TRBD1 (5 bases). The V end lost 3 bases, the J end lost 4 bases, and 12 bases lay between the germline ends. The CDR3 has 14 amino acids. CDR1 is SNHLY, CDR2 FYNNEI, per germline. The CDR3 DNA reads as TGTGCCAGCAGTGATGGGGGGTCGGGCTATGGCTACACCTTC. As protein: CASSDGGSGYGYTF.

This clone is a singleton in its sample. This chain connects TRBV3-1 (or the pseudogene TRBV3-2) to TRBJ1-3, with D perhaps TRBD1 (5 bases). CDR3 size: 14 residues. From germline, CDR1 is LGHDT and CDR2 YNNKEL (reference sequence). V was trimmed by 2 bases and J by 9 bases, leaving 14 bases between them. This CDR3 is CASSQIMGGGTIYF. CDR3 sequence (DNA): TGTGCCAGCAGCCAAATAATGGGGGGTGGCACCATATATTTT.

V is TRBV5-5 and J is TRBJ2-7, with 10 positions matching TRBD2. The CDR3 length is 15 residues. The germline CDR1 and CDR2 sequences are SGHKS and YYEKEE (reference sequence). V lost 3 bases to trimming and J lost 3 bases; unmatched junction nucleotides: 6. The CDR3: CASSSATSGVYEQYF. For the CDR3, the DNA is TGTGCCAGCAGCTCAGCTACTAGCGGGGTCTACGAGCAGTACTTC.

This clone was seen a single time. The chain couples TRBV19 to TRBJ2-1; 7 nucleotides align to TRBD2. Looked up from germline, CDR1 is LNHDA and CDR2 is SQIVND (reference sequence). The length of the CDR3 is 16 residues. The V and J ends lost 6 bases and 5 bases, in that order; junction bases with no gene match: 13. The CDR3 loop reads CASSRNSGGGNNEQFF. CDR3 nucleotides: TGTGCCAGTAGCCGGAATTCGGGCGGGGGAAACAATGAGCAGTTCTTC.

The J gene is TRBJ2-3, the V gene TRBV24-1; 8 bases are shared with TRBD1. V shed 3 bases and J 0 bases; nucleotides not matched to a gene: 10. This CDR3 has 18 residues. Germline assignment: CDR1 KGHDR and CDR2 SFDVKD. The CDR3 nucleotides are TGTGCCACCAGTGATCACGCAAACAGGGGGACTAGCACAGATACGCAGTATTTT. Translated, it gives CATSDHANRGTSTDTQYF.

The chain uses TRBV5-8 and TRBJ1-3, with 7 bases lining up with TRBD1. V lost 1 base and J lost 2; bases outside the gene matches: 3. Germline V gene data show CDR1 as SGHTS and CDR2 as YDEGEE. The CDR3 has 15 residues. Here the CDR3 DNA reads TGTGCCAGCAGCTTGCTGGGACAGACTGGAAACACCATATATTTT. It encodes CASSLLGQTGNTIYF.

The V gene is TRBV18, the J gene TRBJ2-3; no reliable D call. The CDR3 extends over 15 amino acids. Germline V lookup: CDR1 KGHSH, CDR2 LQKENI. Deletions cut 2 bases from V and 0 bases from J, with 9 bases between. CDR3 sequence (DNA): TGTGCCAGCTCACCAGGGCAGTCTAGCACAGATACGCAGTATTTT. This codes for CASSPGQSSTDTQYF.

This chain joins TRBV7-3 and TRBJ1-5; D might be TRBD1 (5 bases). The V end was cut by 4 bases, the J end by 0 bases, with 7 bases between. The CDR3 has 14 residues. The germline CDR1 and CDR2 sequences are SGHTA and FQGTGA. CDR3 sequence: CASSWDSSNQPQHF. The CDR3 DNA sequence: TGTGCCAGCAGCTGGGACTCTAGCAATCAGCCCCAGCATTTT.

For this clone: Other DNA sequences in this specimen translate into the identical CDR3. V and J are TRBV29-1 and TRBJ1-1; D is perhaps TRBD1 (5 bases). Trimming cost V 5 bases and J 1 base, with 11 bases left between them. The germline gives CDR1 SQVTM, CDR2 ANQGSEA. CDR3 length: 13 amino acids. CDR3 amino acids: CSVKGQGNTEAFF. CDR3 in DNA: TGCAGCGTTAAAGGGCAGGGGAACACTGAAGCTTTCTTT. Together with reference TRBV29-1 and TRBJ1-1, the CDR3 gives the full variable domain: SAVISQKPSRDICQRGTSLTIQCQVDSQVTMMFWYRQQPGQSLTLIATANQGSEATYESGFVIDKFPISRPNLTFSTLTVSNMSPEDSSIYLCSVKGQGNTEAFFGQGTRLTVV.

DNA of the CDR3: TGTGCCATCAGTATGAGCGGGAGTTCGGTGATAGATACGCAGTATTTT. It is translated as CAISMSGSSVIDTQYF. The chain employs TRBV10-3 and TRBJ2-3; 8 bases map to TRBD2. Trimming took 5 bases from V and 5 from J; bases not matched to a gene: 12. Per the germline V gene, CDR1 is ENHRY and CDR2 is SYGVKD. CDR3 length: 16 amino acids.

The chain is built from TRBV7-2 and TRBJ1-1; D is possibly TRBD1 (6 bases). The V and J ends lost 6 bases and 1 base respectively, with 6 bases between them. The CDR3 totals 12 residues. Germline CDR1 and CDR2: SGHTA and FQGNSA. CDR3 protein: CASRGQNTEAFF. In nucleotides, the CDR3 is TGTGCCAGCAGGGGACAGAACACTGAAGCTTTCTTT.

The rearrangement links TRBV7-2 to TRBJ2-7; possibly TRBD2 for D (5 bases). Per the germline V gene, CDR1 is SGHTA and CDR2 is FQGNSA. This CDR3 comprises 13 residues. Trimming cost V 4 bases and J 5 bases, with 12 bases left between them. CDR3 coding DNA: TGTGCCAGCAGCTCTAGAGGGTTCAACGAGCAGTACTTC. Amino acid sequence: CASSSRGFNEQYF.

J is TRBJ2-1 and V is TRBV7-9; the D gene is possibly TRBD1 (5 bases). Trimming stripped 1 base from V and 7 bases from J, with 8 bases between. The CDR3 runs to 13 residues. Germline assignment: CDR1 SEHNR and CDR2 FQNEAQ (reference sequence). CDR3 protein: CASSLDNRNEQFF. CDR3 sequence (DNA): TGTGCCAGCAGCTTAGATAACAGGAATGAGCAGTTCTTC.

J is TRBJ2-6 and V is TRBV6-5; tentative D call: TRBD2 (5 bases). The germline CDR1 and CDR2 sequences are MNHEY and SVGAGI. The length of the CDR3 is 15 residues. Trimming left V 6 bases short and J 0 bases short, with 9 bases between. The CDR3, as DNA: TGTGCCAGCAGCCAGGACTTCTCTGGGGCCAACGTCCTGACTTTC. Encoded protein: CASSQDFSGANVLTF.

The CDR3 here is CASRDTGEGYTF. The CDR3 DNA is TGTGCCAGCAGAGACACAGGGGAGGGCTACACCTTC. The chain carries TRBV6-5 and TRBJ1-2; 7 bases line up with TRBD1. Germline loops: CDR1 MNHEY, CDR2 SVGAGI. Losses at the gene ends were 6 bases for V and 8 bases for J; bases not matched to a gene: 6. The CDR3 is 12 residues long.

J is TRBJ2-3 and V is TRBV10-2; 13 positions match TRBD2. The germline CDR1 and CDR2 sequences are WSHSY and SAAADI. With 6 bases clipped from V and 5 bases from J, the junction kept 5 bases outside the gene matches. The CDR3 is 15 residues long. The CDR3 region has the DNA TGCGCCAGCAGGGATACTAGCGGGAGGGAAGATACGCAGTATTTT. Translating gives CASRDTSGREDTQYF.

This CDR3 is CASSLLGLNEQFF. CDR3 in DNA: TGTGCCAGCAGTTTATTGGGCCTCAATGAGCAGTTCTTC. The J gene is TRBJ2-1, the V gene TRBV28; D gene ambiguous. Germline V gives CDR1 MDHEN, CDR2 SYDVKM. Trimming took 1 base from V and 6 from J, leaving 7 bases between them. The CDR3 length is 13 residues.

The V and J genes are TRBV18 and TRBJ1-4; D is possibly TRBD1 (6 bases). CDR1 KGHSH and CDR2 LQKENI come from the germline V gene. The CDR3 is made up of 16 amino acids. V dropped 5 bases and J dropped 0 bases, with 13 bases sitting between them. CDR3 coding DNA: TGTGCCAGCTCAACCCAACGACAGGCAACTAATGAAAAACTGTTTTTT. Its protein is CASSTQRQATNEKLFF.

The V and J genes are TRBV14 and TRBJ2-2; the D gene is possibly TRBD2 (6 bases). Germline V gives CDR1 SGHDN, CDR2 FVKESK. The V end was cut by 5 bases, the J end by 4 bases, with 14 bases between. The CDR3 is made up of 15 amino acids. CDR3 in DNA: TGTGCCAGCAGCTACTGGGACTCCCGCACCGGGGAGCTGTTTTTT. Protein product: CASSYWDSRTGELFF.

The J gene is TRBJ1-6, the V gene TRBV2, with D perhaps TRBD1 (6 bases). This CDR3 has 15 residues. The germline V gene has CDR1 SNHLY and CDR2 FYNNEI. Trimming took 5 bases from V and 6 from J, leaving 14 bases between them. DNA of the CDR3: TGTGCCAGCAGTCCAAACACAGGGCTTAATTCACCCCTCCACTTT. Translating gives CASSPNTGLNSPLHF.

V usage is TRBV3-1 (or the pseudogene TRBV3-2) and J usage is TRBJ1-5; D unclear. Per the germline V gene, CDR1 is LGHDT and CDR2 is YNNKEL (reference sequence). V was cut by 0 bases and J by 1 base, with 4 bases left in between. The CDR3 runs to 14 residues. The CDR3 sequence is CASSQDMSNQPQHF. The CDR3, as DNA: TGTGCCAGCAGCCAAGATATGAGCAATCAGCCCCAGCATTTT.

J is TRBJ1-4 and V is TRBV5-1; TRBD1 aligns across 8 bases. The CDR3 has 17 residues. The trim removed 0 bases at V and 2 bases at J, leaving 6 bases unmatched. CDR1 SGHRS and CDR2 YFSETQ come from the germline V gene. The CDR3 loop is CASSLEAGGFTNEKLFF. CDR3 nucleotides: TGCGCCAGCAGCTTGGAAGCAGGGGGCTTCACTAATGAAAAACTGTTTTTT.

V and J are TRBV7-2 and TRBJ1-5; 10 bases are shared with TRBD1. CDR3 size: 16 residues. Trimming cost V 1 base and J 6 bases; bases outside gene matches: 6. Germline assignment: CDR1 SGHTA and CDR2 FQGNSA. CDR3: CASSLDRTGGSQPQHF. The CDR3 nucleotides are TGTGCCAGCAGCTTAGATAGGACAGGGGGAAGTCAGCCCCAGCATTTT.

The chain couples TRBV27 to TRBJ1-2, with D uncertain. This CDR3 is 15 amino acids long. Germline-derived CDR1 and CDR2 are MNHEY and SMNVEV (reference sequence). With 3 bases removed from V and 3 bases from J, the gap between germline ends came to 14 bases. For the CDR3, the DNA is TGTGCCAGCAGTTTCGACCGCTACGGGGACTATGGCTACACCTTC. Encoded protein: CASSFDRYGDYGYTF.